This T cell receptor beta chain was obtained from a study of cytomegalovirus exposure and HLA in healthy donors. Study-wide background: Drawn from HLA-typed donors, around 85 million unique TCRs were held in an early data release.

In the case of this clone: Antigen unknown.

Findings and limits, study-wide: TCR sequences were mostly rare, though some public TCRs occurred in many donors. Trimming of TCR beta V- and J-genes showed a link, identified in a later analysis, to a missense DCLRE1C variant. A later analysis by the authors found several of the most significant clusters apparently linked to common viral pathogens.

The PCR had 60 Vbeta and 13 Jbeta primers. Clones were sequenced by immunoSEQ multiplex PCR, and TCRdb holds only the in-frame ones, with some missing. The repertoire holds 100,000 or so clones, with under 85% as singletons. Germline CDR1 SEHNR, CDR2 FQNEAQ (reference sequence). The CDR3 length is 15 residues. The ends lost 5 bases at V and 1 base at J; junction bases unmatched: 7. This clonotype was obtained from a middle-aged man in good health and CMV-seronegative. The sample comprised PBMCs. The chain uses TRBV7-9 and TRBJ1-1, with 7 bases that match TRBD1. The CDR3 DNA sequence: TGTGCCAGCAGCCCACGACAGGGAAGGAACACTGAAGCTTTCTTT. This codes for CASSPRQGRNTEAFF.